The 6 T cell receptor beta chains below come from one sample, sequenced in a study of blood T cell repertoires in COVID-19. The assay was immunoSEQ multiplex PCR, and TCRdb's table has in-frame clones only and misses some. This sample yields approximately 100,000 clones, of which around 79% are seen a single time; around a fifth belongs to the top ten. Sequences were obtained from peripheral blood. The receptor source for this set is a man aged 65 to 85 with active or convalescent COVID-19.

V usage is TRBV2 and J usage is TRBJ2-5, with TRBD1 identical over 9 bases. The J segment lost 2 bases and the V segment lost 10 bases, leaving 2 bases of the junction unmatched. This CDR3 comprises 12 residues. The germline CDR1 and CDR2 sequences are SNHLY and FYNNEI. The CDR3: CATGTGQETQYF. In DNA, the CDR3 is TGTGCCACTGGGACAGGGCAAGAGACCCAGTACTTC.

The chain employs TRBV28 and TRBJ1-2, with 9 bases that match TRBD1. CDR1 MDHEN and CDR2 SYDVKM come from the germline V gene. The CDR3 extends over 13 amino acids. V lost 8 bases, J lost 5 bases, and 6 bases stayed unmatched. The CDR3 region is CASRTGEWYGYTF. The CDR3 nucleotides are TGTGCCAGCCGGACAGGGGAATGGTATGGCTACACCTTC.

V is TRBV10-3 and J is TRBJ2-2; D perhaps matches TRBD1 (5 bases). The length of the CDR3 is 14 residues. V lost 8 bases, J lost 0 bases, and 10 bases lay in between. CDR1 is ENHRY, CDR2 SYGVKD, per germline. The CDR3 DNA follows: TGTGCCATCGGGGTGACAGCGAACACCGGGGAGCTGTTTTTT. Protein sequence: CAIGVTANTGELFF.

The J gene is TRBJ2-1, the V gene TRBV14; 9 bases are shared with TRBD1. The germline gives CDR1 SGHDN, CDR2 FVKESK. V lost 3 bases, J lost 6 bases, and 6 bases stayed unmatched. This CDR3 contains 15 residues. CDR3 coding DNA: TGTGCCAGCAGCCAGGGGACAGGGATCCTCAATGAGCAGTTCTTC. Protein sequence: CASSQGTGILNEQFF.

This chain connects TRBV25-1 to TRBJ2-7, with 7 nucleotides matching TRBD2. Germline lookup yields CDR1 MGHDK and CDR2 SYGVNS. J was trimmed by 0 bases and V by 3 bases; bases with no gene match: 8. The CDR3 is 16 amino acids. The CDR3 DNA follows: TGTGCCAGCAGTGATCCAGCCGGGGGGAACTCCTACGAGCAGTACTTC. Translation gives CASSDPAGGNSYEQYF.

The chain has TRBV19 and TRBJ1-1; a weak D match, TRBD1 (6 bases). Trimming pared 4 bases from V and 4 bases from J, leaving 16 bases between. In germline, CDR1 is LNHDA, CDR2 SQIVND (reference sequence). The length of the CDR3 is 15 residues. The CDR3 region is CASSTLYREGTEAFF. CDR3 DNA: TGTGCCAGTAGTACCTTATACAGGGAAGGCACTGAAGCTTTCTTT.